The clone carrying this T cell receptor beta chain occurred many times. The sample comes from a study of cytomegalovirus exposure and HLA in healthy donors. The V gene's germline CDR1 is SGHVS and CDR2 FQNEAQ. The CDR3 runs 15 residues. The V and J ends lost 5 bases and 1 base respectively, with 11 bases between them. The table came from immunoSEQ multiplex PCR; TCRdb's copy has only in-frame clones and leaves some out. The sample records 160,000 or so clones, more than 70% being singletons. This clonotype was sampled from a man between 18 and 35 years old in good health and CMV-seronegative. Sequencing was done on a sample of PBMCs. The chain combines TRBV7-8 with TRBJ2-2, with D possibly matching TRBD2 (5 bases). The CDR3 here is CASSAASLNTGELFF. CDR3 sequence (DNA): TGTGCCAGCAGCGCGGCTAGCCTGAACACCGGGGAGCTGTTTTTT.